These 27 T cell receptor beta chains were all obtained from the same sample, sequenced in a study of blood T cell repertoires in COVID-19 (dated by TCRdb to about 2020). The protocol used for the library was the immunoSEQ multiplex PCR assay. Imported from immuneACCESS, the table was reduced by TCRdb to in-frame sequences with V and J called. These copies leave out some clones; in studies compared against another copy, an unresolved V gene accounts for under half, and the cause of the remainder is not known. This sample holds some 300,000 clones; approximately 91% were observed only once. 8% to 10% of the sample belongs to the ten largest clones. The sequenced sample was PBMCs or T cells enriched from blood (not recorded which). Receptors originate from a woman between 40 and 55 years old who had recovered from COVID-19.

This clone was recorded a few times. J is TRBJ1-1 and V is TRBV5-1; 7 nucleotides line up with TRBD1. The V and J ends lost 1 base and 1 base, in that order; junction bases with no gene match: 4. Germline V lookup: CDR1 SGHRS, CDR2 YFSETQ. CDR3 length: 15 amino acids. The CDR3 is CASSLTGDPNTEAFF. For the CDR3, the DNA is TGCGCCAGCAGCTTGACAGGGGACCCGAACACTGAAGCTTTCTTT.

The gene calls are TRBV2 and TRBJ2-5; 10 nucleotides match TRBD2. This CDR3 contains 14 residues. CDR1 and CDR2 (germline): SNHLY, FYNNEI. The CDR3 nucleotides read TGTGCTAGCGGGGGGTCGGGATTCCAAGAGACCCAGTACTTC. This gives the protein CASGGSGFQETQYF.

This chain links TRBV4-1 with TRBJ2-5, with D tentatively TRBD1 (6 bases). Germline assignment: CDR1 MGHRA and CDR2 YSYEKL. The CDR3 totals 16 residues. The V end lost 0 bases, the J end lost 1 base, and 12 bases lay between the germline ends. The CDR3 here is CASSQDRTVLQETQYF. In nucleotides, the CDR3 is TGCGCCAGCAGCCAAGATAGGACAGTGCTCCAAGAGACCCAGTACTTC.

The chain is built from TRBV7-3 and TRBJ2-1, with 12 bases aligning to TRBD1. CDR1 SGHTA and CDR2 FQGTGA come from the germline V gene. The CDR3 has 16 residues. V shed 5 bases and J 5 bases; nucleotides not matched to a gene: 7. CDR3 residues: CASSLVGTGGHNEQFF. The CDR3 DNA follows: TGTGCCAGCAGCCTAGTCGGGACAGGGGGCCACAATGAGCAGTTCTTC.

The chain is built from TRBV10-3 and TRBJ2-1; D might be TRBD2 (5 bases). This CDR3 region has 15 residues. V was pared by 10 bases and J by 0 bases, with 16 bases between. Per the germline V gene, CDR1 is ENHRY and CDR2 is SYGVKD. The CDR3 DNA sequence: TGTGCCACCGAGGGCGTTCATAGCTCCTACAATGAGCAGTTCTTC. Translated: CATEGVHSSYNEQFF.

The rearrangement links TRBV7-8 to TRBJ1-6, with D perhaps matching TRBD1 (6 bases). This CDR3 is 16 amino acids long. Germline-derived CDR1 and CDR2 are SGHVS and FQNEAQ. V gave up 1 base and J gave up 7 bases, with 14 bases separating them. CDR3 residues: CASSLDRAGMNSPLHF. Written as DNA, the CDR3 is TGTGCCAGCAGCTTAGACAGGGCGGGTATGAATTCACCCCTCCACTTT.

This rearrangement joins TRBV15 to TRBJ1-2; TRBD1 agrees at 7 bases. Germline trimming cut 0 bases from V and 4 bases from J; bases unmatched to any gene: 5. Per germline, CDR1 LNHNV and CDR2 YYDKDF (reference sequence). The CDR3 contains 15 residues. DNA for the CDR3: TGTGCCACCAGCAGAGATAGAGGGGGCGGCTATGGCTACACCTTC. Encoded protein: CATSRDRGGGYGYTF.

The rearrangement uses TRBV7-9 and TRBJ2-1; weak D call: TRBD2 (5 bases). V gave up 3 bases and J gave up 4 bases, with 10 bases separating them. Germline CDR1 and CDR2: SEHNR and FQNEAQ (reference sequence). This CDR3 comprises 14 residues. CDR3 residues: CASSFQAEYNEQFF. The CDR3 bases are TGTGCCAGCAGCTTTCAAGCGGAGTACAATGAGCAGTTCTTC.

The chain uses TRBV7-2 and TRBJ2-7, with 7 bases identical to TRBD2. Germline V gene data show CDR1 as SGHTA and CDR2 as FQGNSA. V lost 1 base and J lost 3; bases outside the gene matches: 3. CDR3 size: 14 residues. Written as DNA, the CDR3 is TGTGCCAGCAGCTTAGGACTAGCACGCTACGAGCAGTACTTC. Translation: CASSLGLARYEQYF.

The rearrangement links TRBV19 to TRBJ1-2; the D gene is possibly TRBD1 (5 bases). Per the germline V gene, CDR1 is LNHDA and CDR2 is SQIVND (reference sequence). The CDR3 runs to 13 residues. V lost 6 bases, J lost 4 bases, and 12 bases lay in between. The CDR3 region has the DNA TGTGCCAGTAGCTCAGGGCTGGTCTATGGCTACACCTTC. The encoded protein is CASSSGLVYGYTF.

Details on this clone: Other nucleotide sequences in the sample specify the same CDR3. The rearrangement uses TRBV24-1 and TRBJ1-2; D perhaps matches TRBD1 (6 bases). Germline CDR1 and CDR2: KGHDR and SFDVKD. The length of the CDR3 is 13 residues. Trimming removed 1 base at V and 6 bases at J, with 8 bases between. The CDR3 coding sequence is TGTGCCACCAGTGATTTCTCAGGGGATGGCTACACCTTC. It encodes CATSDFSGDGYTF.

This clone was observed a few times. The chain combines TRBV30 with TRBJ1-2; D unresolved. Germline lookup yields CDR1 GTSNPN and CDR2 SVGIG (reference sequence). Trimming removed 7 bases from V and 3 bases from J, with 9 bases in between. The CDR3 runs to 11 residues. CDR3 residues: CAFTPDYGYTF. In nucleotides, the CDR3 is TGTGCCTTTACACCAGACTATGGCTACACCTTC. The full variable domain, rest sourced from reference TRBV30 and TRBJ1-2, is SQTIHQWPATLVQPVGSPLSLECTVEGTSNPNLYWYRQAAGRGLQLLFYSVGIGQISSEVPQNLSASRPQDRQFILSSKKLLLSDSGFYLCAFTPDYGYTFGSGTRLTVV.

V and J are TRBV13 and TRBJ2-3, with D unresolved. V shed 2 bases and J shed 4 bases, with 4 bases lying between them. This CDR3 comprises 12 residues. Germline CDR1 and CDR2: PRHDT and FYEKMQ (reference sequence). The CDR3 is CASSLISDTQYF. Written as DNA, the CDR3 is TGTGCCAGCAGCTTAATCTCAGATACGCAGTATTTT.

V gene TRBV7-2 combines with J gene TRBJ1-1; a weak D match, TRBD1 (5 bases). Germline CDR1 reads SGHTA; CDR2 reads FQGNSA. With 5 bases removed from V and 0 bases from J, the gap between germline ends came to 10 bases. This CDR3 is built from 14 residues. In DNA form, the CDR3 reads TGTGCCAGCAGCCACGGACACTTGAACACTGAAGCTTTCTTT. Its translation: CASSHGHLNTEAFF.

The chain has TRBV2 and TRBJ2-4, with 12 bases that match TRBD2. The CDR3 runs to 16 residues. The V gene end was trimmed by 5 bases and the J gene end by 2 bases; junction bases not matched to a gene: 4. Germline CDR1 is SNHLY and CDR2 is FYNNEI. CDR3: CASSPLAGGPKNIQYF. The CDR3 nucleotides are TGTGCCAGCAGTCCTCTAGCGGGGGGGCCCAAAAACATTCAGTACTTC.

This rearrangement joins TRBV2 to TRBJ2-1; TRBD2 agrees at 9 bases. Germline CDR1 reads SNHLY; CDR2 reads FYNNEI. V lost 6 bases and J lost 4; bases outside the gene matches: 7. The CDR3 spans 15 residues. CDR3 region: CASRPTSGLYNEQFF. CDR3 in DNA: TGTGCCAGCAGACCTACTAGCGGGCTTTACAATGAGCAGTTCTTC.

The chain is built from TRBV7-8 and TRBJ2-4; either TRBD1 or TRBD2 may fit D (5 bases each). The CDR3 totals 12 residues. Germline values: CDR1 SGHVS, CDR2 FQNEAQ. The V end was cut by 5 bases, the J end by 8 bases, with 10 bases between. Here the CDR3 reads CASSGEGYIQYF. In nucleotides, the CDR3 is TGTGCCAGCAGCGGAGAGGGGTACATTCAGTACTTC.

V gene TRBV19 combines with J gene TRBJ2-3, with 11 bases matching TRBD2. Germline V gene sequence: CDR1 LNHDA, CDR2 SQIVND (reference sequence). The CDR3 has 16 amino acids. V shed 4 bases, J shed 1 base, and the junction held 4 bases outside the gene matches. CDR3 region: CASSTSGLAGTDTQYF. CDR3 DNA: TGTGCCAGTAGTACCTCGGGACTAGCGGGCACAGATACGCAGTATTTT.

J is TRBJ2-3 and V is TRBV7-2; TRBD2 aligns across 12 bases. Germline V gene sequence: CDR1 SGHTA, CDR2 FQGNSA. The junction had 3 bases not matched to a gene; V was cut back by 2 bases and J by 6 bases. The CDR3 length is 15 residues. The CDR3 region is CASSLTSGGWDTQYF. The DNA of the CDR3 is TGTGCCAGCAGCTTAACTAGCGGGGGGTGGGATACGCAGTATTTT.

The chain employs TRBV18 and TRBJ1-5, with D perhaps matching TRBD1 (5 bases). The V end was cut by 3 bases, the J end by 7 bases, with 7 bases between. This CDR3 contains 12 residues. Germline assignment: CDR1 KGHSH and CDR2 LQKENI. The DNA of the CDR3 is TGTGCCAGCTCACCCCGGGGGCAGCCCCAGCATTTT. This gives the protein CASSPRGQPQHF.

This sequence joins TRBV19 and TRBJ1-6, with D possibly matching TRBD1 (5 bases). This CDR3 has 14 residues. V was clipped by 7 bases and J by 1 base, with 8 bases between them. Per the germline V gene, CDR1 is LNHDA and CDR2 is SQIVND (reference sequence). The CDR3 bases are TGTGCCAGTACAGGGATGTCCTATAATTCACCCCTCCACTTT. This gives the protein CASTGMSYNSPLHF.

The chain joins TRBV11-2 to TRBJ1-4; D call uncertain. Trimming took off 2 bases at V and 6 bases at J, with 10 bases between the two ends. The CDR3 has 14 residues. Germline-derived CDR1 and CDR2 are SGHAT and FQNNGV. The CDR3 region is CASSLSLPDEKLFF. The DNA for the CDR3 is TGTGCCAGCAGCTTATCCCTTCCGGATGAAAAACTGTTTTTT.

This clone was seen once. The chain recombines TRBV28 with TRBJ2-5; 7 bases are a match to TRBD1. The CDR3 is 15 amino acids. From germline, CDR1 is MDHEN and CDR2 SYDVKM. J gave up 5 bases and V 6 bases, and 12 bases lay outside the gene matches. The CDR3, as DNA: TGTGCCAGCAGGCCTTTTTACAGGGGAGAGGAGACCCAGTACTTC. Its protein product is CASRPFYRGEETQYF.

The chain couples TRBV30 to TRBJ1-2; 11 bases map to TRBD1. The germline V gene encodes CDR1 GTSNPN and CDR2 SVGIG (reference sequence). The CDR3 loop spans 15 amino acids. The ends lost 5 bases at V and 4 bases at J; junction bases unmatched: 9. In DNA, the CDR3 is TGTGCCTGGGCCTTGGGGACAGGGGGTTTCTATGGCTACACCTTC. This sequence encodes CAWALGTGGFYGYTF.

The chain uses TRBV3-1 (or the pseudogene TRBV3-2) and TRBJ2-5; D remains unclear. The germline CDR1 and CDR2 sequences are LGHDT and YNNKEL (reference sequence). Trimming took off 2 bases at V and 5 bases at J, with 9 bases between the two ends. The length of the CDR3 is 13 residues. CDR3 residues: CASSQKAVETQYF. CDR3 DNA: TGTGCCAGCAGCCAAAAGGCGGTGGAGACCCAGTACTTC.

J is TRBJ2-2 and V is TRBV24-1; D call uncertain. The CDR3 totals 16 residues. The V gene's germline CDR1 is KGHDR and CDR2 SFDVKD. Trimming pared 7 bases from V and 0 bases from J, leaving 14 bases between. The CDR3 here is CATSPTGGSNTGELFF. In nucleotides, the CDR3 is TGTGCCACCAGCCCGACCGGCGGCTCGAACACCGGGGAGCTGTTTTTT.

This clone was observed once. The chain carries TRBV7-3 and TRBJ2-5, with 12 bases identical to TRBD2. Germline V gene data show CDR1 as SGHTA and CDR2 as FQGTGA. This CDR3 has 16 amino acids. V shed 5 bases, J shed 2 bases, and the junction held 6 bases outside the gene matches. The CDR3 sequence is CASSAKLAGGQETQYF. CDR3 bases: TGTGCCAGCAGCGCGAAACTAGCGGGGGGTCAAGAGACCCAGTACTTC.